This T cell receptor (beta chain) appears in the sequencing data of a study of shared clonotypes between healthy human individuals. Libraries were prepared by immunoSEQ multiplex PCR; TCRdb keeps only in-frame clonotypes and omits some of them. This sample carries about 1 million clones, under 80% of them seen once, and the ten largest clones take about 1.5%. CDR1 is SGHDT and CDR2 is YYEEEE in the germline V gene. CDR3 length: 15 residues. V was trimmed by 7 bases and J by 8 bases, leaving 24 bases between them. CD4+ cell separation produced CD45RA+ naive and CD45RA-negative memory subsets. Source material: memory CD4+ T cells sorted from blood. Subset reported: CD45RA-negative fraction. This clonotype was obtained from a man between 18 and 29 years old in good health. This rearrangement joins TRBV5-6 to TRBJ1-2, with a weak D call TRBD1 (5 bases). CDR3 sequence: CASALVQSGRRGYTF. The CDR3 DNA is TGTGCCAGCGCCCTAGTCCAGTCGGGGCGGCGAGGCTACACCTTC.